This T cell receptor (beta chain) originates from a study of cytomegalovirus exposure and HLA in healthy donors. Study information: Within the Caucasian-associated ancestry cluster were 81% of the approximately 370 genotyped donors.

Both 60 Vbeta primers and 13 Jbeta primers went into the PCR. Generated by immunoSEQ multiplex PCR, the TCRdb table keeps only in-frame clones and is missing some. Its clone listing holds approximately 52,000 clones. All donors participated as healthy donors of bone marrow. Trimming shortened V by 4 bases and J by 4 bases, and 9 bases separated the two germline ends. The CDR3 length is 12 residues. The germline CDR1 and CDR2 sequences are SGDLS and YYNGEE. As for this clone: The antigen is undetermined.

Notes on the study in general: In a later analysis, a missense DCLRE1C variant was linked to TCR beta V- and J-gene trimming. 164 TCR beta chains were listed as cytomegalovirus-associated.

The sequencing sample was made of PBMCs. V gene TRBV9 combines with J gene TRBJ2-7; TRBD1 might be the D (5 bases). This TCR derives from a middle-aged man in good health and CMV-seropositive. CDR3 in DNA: TGTGCCAGCAGCCCCCAGGGATACGAGCAGTACTTC. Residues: CASSPQGYEQYF.